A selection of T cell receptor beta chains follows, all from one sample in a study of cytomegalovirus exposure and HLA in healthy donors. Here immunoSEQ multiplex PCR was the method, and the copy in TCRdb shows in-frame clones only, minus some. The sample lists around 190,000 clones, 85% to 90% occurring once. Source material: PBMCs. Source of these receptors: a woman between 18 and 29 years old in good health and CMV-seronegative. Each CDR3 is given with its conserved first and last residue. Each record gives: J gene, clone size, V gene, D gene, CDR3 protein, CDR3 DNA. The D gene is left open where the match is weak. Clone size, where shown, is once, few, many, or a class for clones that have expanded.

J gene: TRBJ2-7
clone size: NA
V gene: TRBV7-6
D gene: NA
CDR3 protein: CASSPSTSLAYEQYF
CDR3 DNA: TGTGCCAGCAGCCCTTCGACTAGTTTGGCCTACGAGCAGTACTTC

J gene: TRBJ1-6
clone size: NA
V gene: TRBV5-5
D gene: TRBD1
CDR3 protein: CASSRRQGDSSLHF
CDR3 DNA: TGTGCCAGCAGCCGACGACAGGGGGATAGTTCCCTCCACTTT

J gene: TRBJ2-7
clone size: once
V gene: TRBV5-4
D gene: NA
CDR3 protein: CASSSQTSSYEQYF
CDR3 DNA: TGTGCCAGCAGCTCCCAGACTAGCTCCTACGAGCAGTACTTC

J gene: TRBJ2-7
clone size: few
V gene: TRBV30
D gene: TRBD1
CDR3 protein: CAWSSGTGDQEQYF
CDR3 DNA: TGTGCCTGGAGTTCCGGGACAGGGGATCAGGAGCAGTACTTC

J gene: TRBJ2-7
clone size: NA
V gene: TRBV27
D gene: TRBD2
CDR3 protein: CASSLSGGAFREQYF
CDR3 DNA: TGTGCCAGCAGCCTTAGCGGGGGGGCGTTCCGCGAGCAGTACTTC

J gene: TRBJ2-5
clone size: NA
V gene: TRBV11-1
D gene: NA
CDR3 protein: CASSPDRRETQYF
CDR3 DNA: TGTGCCAGCAGCCCCGACAGGAGGGAGACCCAGTACTTC

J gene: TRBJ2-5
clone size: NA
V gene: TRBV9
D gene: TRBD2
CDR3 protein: CASSVGLAGWETQYF
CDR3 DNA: TGTGCCAGCAGCGTAGGACTAGCGGGCTGGGAGACCCAGTACTTC

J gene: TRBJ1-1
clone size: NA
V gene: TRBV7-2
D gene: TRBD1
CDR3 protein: CASSSTGGATEAFF
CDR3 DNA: TGTGCCAGCAGCTCGACAGGGGGCGCCACTGAAGCTTTCTTT

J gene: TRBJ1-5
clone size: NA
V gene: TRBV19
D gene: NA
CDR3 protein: CASSINRDNQPQHF
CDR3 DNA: TGTGCCAGTAGTATTAACAGAGACAATCAGCCCCAGCATTTT

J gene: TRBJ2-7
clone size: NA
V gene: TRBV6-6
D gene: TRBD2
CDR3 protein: CASTDVAGAYEQYF
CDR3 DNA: TGTGCCAGCACTGATGTGGCGGGGGCCTACGAGCAGTACTTC

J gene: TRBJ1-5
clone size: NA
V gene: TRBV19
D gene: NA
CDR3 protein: CASTPGGHTLVSNQPQHF
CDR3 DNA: TGTGCCAGTACCCCAGGCGGACACACACTTGTTAGCAATCAGCCCCAGCATTTT

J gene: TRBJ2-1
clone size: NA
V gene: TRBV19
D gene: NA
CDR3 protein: CASRTRYNEQFF
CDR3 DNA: TGTGCCAGTAGGACTAGGTACAATGAGCAGTTCTTC

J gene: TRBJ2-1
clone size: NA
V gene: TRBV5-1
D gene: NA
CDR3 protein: CASSEDYNEQFF
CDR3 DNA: TGCGCCAGCAGCGAGGACTACAATGAGCAGTTCTTC

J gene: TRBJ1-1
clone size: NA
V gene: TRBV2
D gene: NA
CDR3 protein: CASSPGQRVAFF
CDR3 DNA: TGTGCCAGCAGTCCGGGACAAAGGGTAGCTTTCTTT

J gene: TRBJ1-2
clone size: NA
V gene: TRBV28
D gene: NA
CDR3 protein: CASSFTGTYGYTF
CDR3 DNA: TGTGCCAGCAGTTTCACAGGAACCTATGGCTACACCTTC

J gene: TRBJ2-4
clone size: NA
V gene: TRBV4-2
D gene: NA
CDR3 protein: CASSQDFLASQYF
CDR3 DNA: TGTGCCAGCAGCCAAGATTTCCTAGCAAGTCAGTACTTC

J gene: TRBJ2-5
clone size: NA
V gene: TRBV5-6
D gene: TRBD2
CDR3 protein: CASSLGLAGLQETQYF
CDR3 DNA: TGTGCCAGCAGCTTGGGACTAGCGGGGCTCCAAGAGACCCAGTACTTC

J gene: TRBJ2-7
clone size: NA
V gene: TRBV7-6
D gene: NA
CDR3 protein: CASSLEAGKAYEQYF
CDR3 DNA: TGTGCCAGCAGCTTAGAAGCAGGGAAGGCCTACGAGCAGTACTTC

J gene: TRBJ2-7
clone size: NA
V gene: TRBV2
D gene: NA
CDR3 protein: CASSEREGTASSYEQYF
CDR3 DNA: TGTGCCAGCAGTGAAAGGGAAGGAACCGCTAGCTCCTACGAGCAGTACTTC

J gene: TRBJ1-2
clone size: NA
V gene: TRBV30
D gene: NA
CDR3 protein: CAWSRRGVSNYGYTF
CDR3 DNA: TGTGCCTGGAGCCGGCGGGGGGTTAGTAACTATGGCTACACCTTC

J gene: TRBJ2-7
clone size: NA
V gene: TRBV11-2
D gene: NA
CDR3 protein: CASSLDGFSYEQYF
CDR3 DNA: TGTGCCAGCAGCTTAGATGGCTTCTCCTACGAGCAGTACTTC

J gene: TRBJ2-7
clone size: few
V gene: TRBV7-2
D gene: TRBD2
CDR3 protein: CASSQETSGSDEQYF
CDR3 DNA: TGCGCCAGCAGCCAAGAGACTAGCGGGAGCGACGAGCAGTACTTC

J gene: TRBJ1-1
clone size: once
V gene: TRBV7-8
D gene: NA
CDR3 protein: CASSFHSLGPNTEAFF
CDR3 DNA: TGTGCCAGCAGCTTCCACTCCTTGGGGCCAAACACTGAAGCTTTCTTT

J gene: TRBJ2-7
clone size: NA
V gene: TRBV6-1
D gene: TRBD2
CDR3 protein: CASSEAGLAGVYEQYF
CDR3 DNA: TGTGCCAGCAGTGAAGCGGGACTCGCGGGGGTCTACGAGCAGTACTTC

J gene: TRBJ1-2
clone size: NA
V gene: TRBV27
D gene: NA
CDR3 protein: CASSFAGAYGYTF
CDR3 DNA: TGTGCCAGCAGTTTCGCGGGGGCCTATGGCTACACCTTC

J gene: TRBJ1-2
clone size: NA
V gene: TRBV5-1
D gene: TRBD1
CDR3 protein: CASSAPGQGEKGYTF
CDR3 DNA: TGCGCCAGCAGCGCCCCAGGACAGGGGGAGAAGGGCTACACCTTC

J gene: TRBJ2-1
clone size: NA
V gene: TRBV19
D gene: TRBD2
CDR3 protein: CASSAGLAGYNEQFF
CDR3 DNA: TGTGCCAGTAGCGCTGGACTAGCGGGATACAATGAGCAGTTCTTC